A selection of T cell receptor beta chains follows, all from one sample in a study of human T cells and chemical hapten exposure. Each CDR3 protein is one row after TCRdb ran MiXCR on the RACE reads. The sample has roughly 45,000 distinct CDR3 sequences; about 10% are singletons. This specimen was whole blood, taken in connection with sensitization to the hapten diphenylcyclopropenone (DPC). All receptors derive from a woman between 50 and 59 years old with alopecia areata. Some clones in this sample may be carry-over from other donors' samples. CDR3s include the opening cysteine and the closing phenylalanine or tryptophan. The D gene is left open where the match is weak. Only part of the rows carry a size: once, few, many, or a class if the clone is expanded.

>TRBJ2-3|-|many|TRBV5-5
TGTGCCAGCAGTTTACGAACAGATACGCAGTATTTT
CASSLRTDTQYF
>TRBJ2-1|TRBD2|-|TRBV19
TGTGCCACCGGATCGATAGCGGGAGGTGATCTTGAGCAGTTCTTC
CATGSIAGGDLEQFF
>TRBJ2-3|-|-|TRBV12-3/TRBV12-4
TGTGCCAGCAGTCGGAGACAGAGCTTGTCATATACGCAGTATTTT
CASSRRQSLSYTQYF
>TRBJ1-5|-|-|TRBV20-1
TGCAGTGCTAGCAAGGGGAGCAATCAGCCCCAGCATTTT
CSASKGSNQPQHF
>TRBJ2-7|TRBD1|many|TRBV12-3/TRBV12-4
TGTGCCAGTTCGAGGACCGGGACAGGCACGTCCGAGCAGTACTTC
CASSRTGTGTSEQYF
>TRBJ2-1|TRBD2|many|TRBV11-3
TGTGCCAGCAGCTCCGGAGACATAGCGGGAGCTTCATACAATGAGCAGTTCTTC
CASSSGDIAGASYNEQFF
>TRBJ1-5|-|-|TRBV5-1
TGCGCCAGCAGCTTGAGCAGGGGAGAGCCCCAGCATTTT
CASSLSRGEPQHF
>TRBJ2-1|-|many|TRBV6-6
TGTGCCAGCAGTTACGGGTTAGCGGTCCCCCCAGGTGAGCAGTTCTTC
CASSYGLAVPPGEQFF
>TRBJ1-3|-|many|TRBV20-1
TGCAGTGCTAGCCCAGGGGCCTTTGGAAACACCATATATTTT
CSASPGAFGNTIYF
>TRBJ2-1|-|-|TRBV7-8
TGTGCCAGCAGCTTAGTCGGAGGTTATAACTCCTACAATGAGCAGTTCTTC
CASSLVGGYNSYNEQFF
>TRBJ1-1|-|many|TRBV20-1
TGCAGTGCTAGAAAGGACACTGAAGCTTTCTTT
CSARKDTEAFF
>TRBJ2-6|TRBD2|few|TRBV19
TGTGCCAGCACAGGCACTAGCGGGAGCTCTGGGGCCAACGTCCTGACTTTC
CASTGTSGSSGANVLTF
>TRBJ1-1|-|many|TRBV10-2
TGCGCCAGCAGGAATAGGAACCTTGCTGAAGCTTTCTTT
CASRNRNLAEAFF
>TRBJ1-5|-|many|TRBV19
TGTGCCAGTAGTATTAATTCGTTTAGGGAAAATCAGCCCCAGCATTTT
CASSINSFRENQPQHF
>TRBJ1-5|-|many|TRBV12-2
TGTGCAAGTCGCTTAGCGGGGGGCGCGGGCAATCAGCCCCAGCATTTT
CASRLAGGAGNQPQHF
>TRBJ2-2|-|many|TRBV15
TGTGCCACCAGCAGTTGGGACGCGAATACCGGGGAGCTGTTTTTT
CATSSWDANTGELFF
>TRBJ1-6|-|many|TRBV5-1
TGCGCCAGCAGCCGGGACATCGGAAATTCACCCCTCCACTTT
CASSRDIGNSPLHF
>TRBJ2-1|-|many|TRBV10-3
TGTGCCATCAGCAAAGGACCGAGCTCCTACAATGAGCAGTTCTTC
CAISKGPSSYNEQFF
>TRBJ2-6|-|many|TRBV18
TGTGCCAGCTCACCGAAGCTTTCTGGGGCCAACGTCCTGACTTTC
CASSPKLSGANVLTF
>TRBJ2-1|-|many|TRBV30
TGTGCCTGGAGCACGGGGGATGAGCAGTTCTTC
CAWSTGDEQFF
>TRBJ2-4|-|many|TRBV5-1
TGCGCCAGCAGCTGGGAGCCGGACGGCATAGCCAAAAACATTCAGTACTTC
CASSWEPDGIAKNIQYF
>TRBJ1-3|-|many|TRBV10-3
TGTGCCACCCGGGACGGACTAAACACCATATATTTT
CATRDGLNTIYF
>TRBJ2-3|TRBD2|-|TRBV20-1
TGCAGCCTACTAGCGGGGGACACAGATACGCAGTATTTT
CSLLAGDTDTQYF
>TRBJ1-2|TRBD1|-|TRBV29-1
TGCAGTGTCACCGGGACAGGGAGCTCCGGCTACACCTTC
CSVTGTGSSGYTF
>TRBJ1-3|-|many|TRBV4-3
TGCGCCAGCAGCCAAGATCGGACGGGGATCGAAGACACCATATATTTT
CASSQDRTGIEDTIYF